Detailed here is one T cell receptor beta chain. What it binds is not known. The sample comes from a study of a mutant IDH1 vaccine in newly diagnosed glioma. The sample's time point: week 11, during vaccination. Doses consisted of 300 ug of mutant IDH1 20-mer peptide each, paired with topical imiquimod. Sequencing was performed with immunoSEQ multiplex PCR; in TCRdb, only in-frame clones are kept and a portion is missing. Here the sample spans around 100,000 clones, about 90% being singletons. CDR3 length: 15 residues. V lost 4 bases and J lost 3, with 16 bases in between. The germline gives CDR1 MNHEY, CDR2 SMNVEV (reference sequence).

The rearrangement uses TRBV27 and TRBJ2-7, with a possible D match to TRBD1 (8 bases). The origin of this receptor is a woman between 50 and 59 years old with glioma. This specimen was PBMCs, taken from a glioma patient whose treatment included an IDH1 peptide vaccine. Here the CDR3 DNA reads TGTGCCAGCAGTTATACCTACAGGGGGGGCTACGAGCAGTACTTC. This translates into CASSYTYRGGYEQYF.